This TCR beta chain was recovered during a study of OX40 agonist ivuxolimab in advanced cancers. Points from the study as a whole: There were, on average, more expanded clones in CD8+ T cells than in CD4+.

Assay: immunoSEQ multiplex PCR; the TCRdb copy retains only in-frame clones and omits some. The data contain 65,000 to 80,000 clones, 85% to 90% of them singletons. V was pared by 4 bases and J by 9 bases, with 13 bases between. Germline V gives CDR1 LNHDA, CDR2 SQIVND (reference sequence). There are 14 residues in the CDR3. Concerning this clone: What it recognizes is unknown.

The input for sequencing was CD4+ or CD8+ T cells sorted from blood, taken in a trial of the OX40 agonist ivuxolimab. This clonotype originated in an adult with an advanced solid tumor such as melanoma, head and neck, liver or kidney cancer. V gene TRBV19 combines with J gene TRBJ1-6; TRBD1 is a possible D gene (5 bases). The CDR3 DNA is TGTGCCAGTAGTAGGGGACGTAAGAGTTCACCCCTCCACTTT. Translation gives CASSRGRKSSPLHF. The full variable domain, rest sourced from reference TRBV19 and TRBJ1-6, is DGGITQSPKYLFRKEGQNVTLSCEQNLNHDAMYWYRQDPGQGLRLIYYSQIVNDFQKGDIAEGYSVSREKKESFPLTVTSAQKNPTAFYLCASSRGRKSSPLHFGNGTRLTVT.